This T cell receptor (beta chain) was sequenced during a study of cytomegalovirus exposure and HLA in healthy donors. Trimming stripped 1 base from V and 8 bases from J, with 8 bases between. The CDR3 is 12 residues long. Germline values: CDR1 SGHNT, CDR2 YENEEA. Study-level findings and limits: The classifier was said to identify cytomegalovirus status with high specificity and sensitivity.

Points on this clone: Its antigen is undetermined.

Libraries were prepared by immunoSEQ multiplex PCR; TCRdb keeps only in-frame clonotypes and omits some of them. The sample yields under 150,000 clones, approximately 90% seen once. What was sequenced was PBMCs. The rearrangement uses TRBV11-3 and TRBJ1-2; D unclear. The TCR sequence derives from a woman aged 18 to 35 in good health and CMV-seropositive. The CDR3 nucleotides are TGTGCCAGCAGCTTAGGAGGTGCCGGCTACACCTTC. Its protein is CASSLGGAGYTF.